The source of this T cell receptor (beta chain) is a study of STAT5B mutations in CD4+ large granular lymphocyte leukemia. Study-wide findings and caveats: About 25% of private leukemic clonotypes occurred rarely in other patients' non-leukemic repertoires. TRBV06-family usage was enriched in top patient clones (8/27) versus controls (2/35).

The assay was run at survey level. Produced via immunoSEQ multiplex PCR; TCRdb's table is partial and in-frame only. Of about 29,000 clones listed, more than 60% are singletons. CDR3 size: 15 residues. With 3 bases clipped from V and 2 bases from J, the junction kept 3 bases outside the gene matches. Germline loops: CDR1 LGHNA, CDR2 YSLEER. Turning to this clone: Its target is unknown.

This chain uses TRBV4-3 with TRBJ2-7, with 11 bases aligning to TRBD2. This clonotype was sampled from a human donor in good health. The sample taken for sequencing was CD4+ T cells from blood buffy coats. CDR3 in amino acids: CASSQATSGTYEQYF. DNA for the CDR3: TGCGCCAGCAGCCAGGCGACTAGCGGGACCTACGAGCAGTACTTC.